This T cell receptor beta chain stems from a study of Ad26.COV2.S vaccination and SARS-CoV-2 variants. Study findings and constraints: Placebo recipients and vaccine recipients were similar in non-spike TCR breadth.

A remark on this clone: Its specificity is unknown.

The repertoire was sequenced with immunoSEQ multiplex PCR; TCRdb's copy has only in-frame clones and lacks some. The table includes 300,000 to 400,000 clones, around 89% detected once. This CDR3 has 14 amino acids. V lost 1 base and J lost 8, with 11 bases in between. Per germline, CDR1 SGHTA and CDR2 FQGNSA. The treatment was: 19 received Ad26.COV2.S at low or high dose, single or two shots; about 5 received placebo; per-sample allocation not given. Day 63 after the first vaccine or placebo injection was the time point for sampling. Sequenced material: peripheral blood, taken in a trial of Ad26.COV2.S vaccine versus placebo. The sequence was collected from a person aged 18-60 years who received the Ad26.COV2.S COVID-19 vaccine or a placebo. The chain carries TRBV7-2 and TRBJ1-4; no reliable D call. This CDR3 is CASSLGRSYEKLFF. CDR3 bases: TGTGCCAGCAGCTTAGGGCGGTCTTACGAAAAACTGTTTTTT. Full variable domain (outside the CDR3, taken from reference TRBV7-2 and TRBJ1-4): GAGVSQSPSNKVTEKGKDVELRCDPISGHTALYWYRQSLGQGLEFLIYFQGNSAPDKSGLPSDRFSAERTGGSVSTLTIQRTQQEDSAVYLCASSLGRSYEKLFFGSGTQLSVL.